The 8 T cell receptor beta chains reported below all come from one sample, sequenced in a study of STAT3 mutations in large granular lymphocyte leukemia. Overall study findings and caveats: Every T-LGLL patient had at least one immunodominant TCRbeta clonotype.

Profiled with immunoSEQ multiplex PCR; TCRdb holds only in-frame clones, not every one. The table lists around 10,000 clones, approximately 50% of them singletons. Their target antigens are unknown. Sequenced sample: peripheral blood mononuclear cells. The receptors stem from a boy between 10 and 17 years old with T-cell large granular lymphocyte leukemia. Some clones in this sample may be carry-over from other donors' samples.

This clone was counted only a few times. The chain uses TRBV5-1 and TRBJ1-2; D is undetermined. The CDR3 consists of 14 residues. The V end lost 2 bases, the J end lost 4 bases, and 12 bases lay between the germline ends. From germline, CDR1 is SGHRS and CDR2 YFSETQ. The chain's CDR3 is CASSFNTGGYGYTF. The CDR3 DNA is TGCGCCAGCAGCTTCAACACTGGCGGCTATGGCTACACCTTC. Complete variable domain (other parts from reference TRBV5-1 and TRBJ1-2): KAGVTQTPRYLIKTRGQQVTLSCSPISGHRSVSWYQQTPGQGLQFLFEYFSETQRNKGNFPGRFSGRQFSNSRSEMNVSTLELGDSALYLCASSFNTGGYGYTFGSGTRLTVV.

V and J are TRBV18 and TRBJ2-7, with D unresolved. The CDR3 is 13 residues long. Germline CDR1 KGHSH, CDR2 LQKENI. The V end lost 2 bases, the J end lost 2 bases, and 7 bases lay between the germline ends. The CDR3 reads CASSPALTYEQYF. CDR3 DNA: TGTGCCAGCTCACCAGCCCTGACCTACGAGCAGTACTTC.

The CDR3 is CASSKRLSGGYADTQYF. In DNA, the CDR3 is TGTGCCAGCAGCAAAAGGTTGAGCGGGGGTTACGCAGATACGCAGTATTTT. The chain has TRBV7-9 and TRBJ2-3; TRBD2 matches 8 bases. The V segment lost 5 bases and the J segment 4 bases; nucleotides outside the gene matches: 14. The CDR3 spans 17 residues. The germline V gene encodes CDR1 SEHNR and CDR2 FQNEAQ (reference sequence). Looking up the rest from reference TRBV7-9 and TRBJ2-3 gives the full variable domain: DTGVSQNPRHKITKRGQNVTFRCDPISEHNRLYWYRQTLGQGPEFLTYFQNEAQLEKSRLLSDRFSAERPKGSFSTLEIQRTEQGDSAMYLCASSKRLSGGYADTQYFGPGTRLTVL.

The chain carries TRBV10-3 and TRBJ1-4; no firm D call. This CDR3 has 16 amino acids. The V end was cut by 0 bases, the J end by 0 bases, with 8 bases between. The germline V gene has CDR1 ENHRY and CDR2 SYGVKD. The CDR3 DNA reads as TGTGCCATCAGTGAGTCGCCCATAGCAACTAATGAAAAACTGTTTTTT. Translating gives CAISESPIATNEKLFF.

V and J are TRBV7-9 and TRBJ1-4, with 7 bases that match TRBD1. This CDR3 comprises 16 residues. Trimming removed 1 base from V and 4 bases from J; junction bases left unmatched: 6. Looked up from germline, CDR1 is SEHNR and CDR2 is FQNEAQ (reference sequence). This CDR3 is CASSLGNRGLNEKLFF. Written as DNA, the CDR3 is TGTGCCAGCAGCTTAGGGAACAGGGGACTTAATGAAAAACTGTTTTTT.

This clone has a single count. The chain links TRBV28 to TRBJ2-3; D tentatively reads TRBD1 or TRBD2 (5 bases each). The CDR3 contains 10 residues. Germline V gene lookup returns CDR1 MDHEN and CDR2 SYDVKM. V was clipped by 11 bases and J by 6 bases, with 9 bases between them. CDR3 region: CASGRDTQYF. CDR3 nucleotide sequence: TGTGCCTCGGGGCGGGATACGCAGTATTTT.

CDR3 sequence reads: CASSQDWSRGAIGEKLFF. CDR3 coding DNA: TGCGCCAGCAGCCAAGATTGGTCACGAGGGGCGATCGGTGAAAAACTGTTTTTT. V is TRBV4-1 and J is TRBJ1-4, with D possibly being TRBD1 (5 bases). V lost 0 bases, J lost 7 bases, and 21 bases lay in between. Germline loops: CDR1 MGHRA, CDR2 YSYEKL. The CDR3 is 18 amino acids.

V is TRBV6-4 and J is TRBJ2-7; maybe TRBD1 (5 bases). Germline values: CDR1 MRHNA, CDR2 SNTAGT. The germline V and J ends were trimmed by 0 bases and 3 bases, with 15 bases remaining between them. This CDR3 comprises 16 residues. The CDR3 loop is CASSDSIGAASYEQYF. The CDR3 nucleotides are TGTGCCAGCAGTGACTCGATTGGGGCGGCGAGCTACGAGCAGTACTTC.